The rows below give T cell receptor beta chains drawn from one sample of a study of cytomegalovirus exposure and HLA in healthy donors. The protocol was immunoSEQ multiplex PCR, while the TCRdb copy is restricted to in-frame clones and leaves out a portion. Counted here are over 150,000 clones, about 75% occurring once; the ten biggest clones make up 7.4%. Sequencing used PBMCs. The receptors were sampled from a male donor in good health and CMV-seropositive. The conserved cysteine and the conserved F or W are not part of the CDR3 here. The order of the fields is clone size, V gene, J gene, CDR3 protein. Only some rows state a clone size, as once, few, many or a class for expanded clones.

>-|TRBV6-1|TRBJ1-2
ASRFREGGYT
>-|TRBV11-1|TRBJ2-7
ASSLGGGDRQY
>few|TRBV19|TRBJ1-6
ASSRERTGPTPLH
>-|TRBV6-6|TRBJ1-2
ASSYSFQGRYGYT
>-|TRBV7-8|TRBJ2-3
ASSRDFTDTQY
>-|TRBV9|TRBJ1-1
ASTEGALDTEAF
>-|TRBV6-5|TRBJ2-7
ASTPDRGASEQY
>-|TRBV30|TRBJ2-7
AWSVKGLASTYEQY
>once|TRBV5-1|TRBJ2-2
ASFRDRNTGELF
>-|TRBV5-4|TRBJ1-2
ASSTRGSYT
>-|TRBV5-1|TRBJ1-2
ASRVGDSNYGYT
>-|TRBV30|TRBJ1-6
AFSSQGENSPLH
>-|TRBV6-1|TRBJ1-2
ASRFPGLEENGYT
>-|TRBV18|TRBJ1-4
ASSPDRVGVNEKLF